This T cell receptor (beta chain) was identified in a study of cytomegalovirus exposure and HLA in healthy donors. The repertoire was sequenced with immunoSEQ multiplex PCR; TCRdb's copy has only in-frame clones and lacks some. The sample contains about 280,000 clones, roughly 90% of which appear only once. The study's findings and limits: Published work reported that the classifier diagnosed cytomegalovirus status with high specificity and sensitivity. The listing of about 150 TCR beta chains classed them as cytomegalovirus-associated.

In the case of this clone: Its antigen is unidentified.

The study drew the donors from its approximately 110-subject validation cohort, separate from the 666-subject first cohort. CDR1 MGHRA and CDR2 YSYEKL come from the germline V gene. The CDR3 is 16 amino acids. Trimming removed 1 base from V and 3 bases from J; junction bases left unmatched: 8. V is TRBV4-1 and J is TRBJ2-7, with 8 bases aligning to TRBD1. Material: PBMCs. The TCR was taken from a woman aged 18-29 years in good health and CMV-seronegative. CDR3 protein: CASSQVAQGVLYEQYF. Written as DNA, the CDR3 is TGCGCCAGCAGCCAAGTGGCACAGGGGGTACTCTACGAGCAGTACTTC.